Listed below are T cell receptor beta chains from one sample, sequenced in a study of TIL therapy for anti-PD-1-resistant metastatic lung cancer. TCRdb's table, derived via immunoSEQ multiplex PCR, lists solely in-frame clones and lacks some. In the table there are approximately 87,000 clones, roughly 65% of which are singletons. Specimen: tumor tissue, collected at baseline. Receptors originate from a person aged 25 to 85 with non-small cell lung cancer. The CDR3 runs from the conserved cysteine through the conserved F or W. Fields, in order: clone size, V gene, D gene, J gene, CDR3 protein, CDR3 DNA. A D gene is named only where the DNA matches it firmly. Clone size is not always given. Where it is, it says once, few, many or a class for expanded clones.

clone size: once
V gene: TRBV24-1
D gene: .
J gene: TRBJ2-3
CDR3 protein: CATSDLTASTDTQYF
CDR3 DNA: TGTGCCACCAGTGATTTGACCGCCAGCACAGATACGCAGTATTTT

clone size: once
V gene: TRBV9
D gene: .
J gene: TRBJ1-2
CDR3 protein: CASSEGGRQHSGYTF
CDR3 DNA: TGTGCCAGCAGCGAGGGGGGCAGACAACATTCTGGCTACACCTTC

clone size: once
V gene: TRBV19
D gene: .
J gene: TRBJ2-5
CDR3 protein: CASSTLGSQTQYF
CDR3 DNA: TGTGCCAGTAGTACCCTCGGTAGCCAGACCCAGTACTTC

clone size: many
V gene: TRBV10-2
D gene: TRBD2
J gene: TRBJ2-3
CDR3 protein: CASRTSGSSGDTQYF
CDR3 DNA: TGCGCCAGCAGAACTAGCGGGAGCTCAGGAGATACGCAGTATTTT

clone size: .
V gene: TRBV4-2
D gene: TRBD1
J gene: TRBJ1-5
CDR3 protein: CASSQDRASNQPQHF
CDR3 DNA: TGTGCCAGCAGCCAGGACAGGGCCAGCAATCAGCCCCAGCATTTT

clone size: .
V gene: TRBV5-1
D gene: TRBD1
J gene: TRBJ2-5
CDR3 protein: CASSLGTGSGTQYF
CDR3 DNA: TGCGCCAGCAGCTTGGGGACAGGGAGTGGGACCCAGTACTTC

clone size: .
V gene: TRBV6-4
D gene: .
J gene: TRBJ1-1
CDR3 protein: CASSDHVNTEAFF
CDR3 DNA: TGTGCCAGCAGTGACCACGTGAACACTGAAGCTTTCTTT

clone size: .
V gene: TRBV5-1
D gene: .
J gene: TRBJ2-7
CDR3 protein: CASSSRIGQRKLSYEQYF
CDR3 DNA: TGCGCCAGCAGCTCACGGATCGGACAGAGGAAGCTTTCCTACGAGCAGTACTTC

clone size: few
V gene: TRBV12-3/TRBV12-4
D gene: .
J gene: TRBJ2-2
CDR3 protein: CASGTSNTGELFF
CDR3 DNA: TGTGCCAGCGGGACATCTAACACCGGGGAGCTGTTTTTT

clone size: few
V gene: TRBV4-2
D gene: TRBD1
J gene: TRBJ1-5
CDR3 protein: CASSQDLKGAGQPQHF
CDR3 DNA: TGTGCCAGCAGCCAAGATCTAAAGGGGGCGGGTCAGCCCCAGCATTTT

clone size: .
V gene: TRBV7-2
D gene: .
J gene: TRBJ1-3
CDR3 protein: CASIPPVGVGNTIYF
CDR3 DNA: TGTGCCAGCATCCCCCCAGTGGGGGTTGGAAACACCATATATTTT

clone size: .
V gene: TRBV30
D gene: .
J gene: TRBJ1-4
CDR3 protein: CAWSVFQGRYEKLFF
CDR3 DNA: TGTGCCTGGAGTGTATTTCAGGGGAGGTATGAAAAACTGTTTTTT